One sample yielded the 10 T cell receptor beta chains listed below, sequenced in a study of OX40 agonist ivuxolimab in advanced cancers. Measured with immunoSEQ multiplex PCR; TCRdb has only the in-frame clones, and not every one. The table includes about 42,000 clones, more than 70% detected once. The starting material was CD4+ or CD8+ T cells sorted from blood, obtained in a trial of the OX40 agonist ivuxolimab. The receptors were sampled from an adult with an advanced solid tumor such as melanoma, head and neck, liver or kidney cancer.

The chain carries TRBV27 and TRBJ1-1, with D possibly being TRBD1 (5 bases). The germline V gene encodes CDR1 MNHEY and CDR2 SMNVEV (reference sequence). The CDR3 totals 14 residues. V was clipped by 4 bases and J by 4 bases, with 13 bases between them. CDR3 in amino acids: CASSWGRESTEAFF. The CDR3 region has the DNA TGTGCCAGCAGTTGGGGCAGGGAAAGCACTGAAGCTTTCTTT.

This clone occurred a few times. The V and J genes are TRBV18 and TRBJ2-1, with TRBD1 identical over 7 bases. V was clipped by 0 bases and J by 7 bases; unmatched bases: 9. Germline V lookup: CDR1 KGHSH, CDR2 LQKENI. The CDR3 runs 16 residues. The CDR3 region has the DNA TGTGCCAGCTCACCACCGACGAGACAGGGTTCAAATGAGCAGTTCTTC. Translated, it gives CASSPPTRQGSNEQFF.

The chain joins TRBV27 to TRBJ1-1; D remains ambiguous. This CDR3 region has 13 residues. V was clipped by 2 bases and J by 4 bases, with 8 bases between them. CDR1 MNHEY and CDR2 SMNVEV come from the germline V gene (reference sequence). The CDR3: CASSLSPPTEAFF. As DNA, the CDR3 is TGTGCCAGCAGTTTAAGCCCGCCCACTGAAGCTTTCTTT.

J is TRBJ1-1 and V is TRBV28; possibly TRBD1 for D (6 bases). CDR3 length: 14 residues. V was clipped by 7 bases and J by 7 bases, with 19 bases between them. Germline V gives CDR1 MDHEN, CDR2 SYDVKM. The CDR3 protein is CASNLQGVLREAFF. In nucleotides, the CDR3 is TGTGCCAGCAACTTACAGGGAGTACTTCGTGAAGCTTTCTTT.

The V gene is TRBV16, the J gene TRBJ1-6, with a weak D call TRBD1 (6 bases). Germline CDR1 is KGHSY and CDR2 is FQNENV. V shed 4 bases and J shed 6 bases, with 13 bases lying between them. This CDR3 region has 15 residues. The CDR3 coding sequence is TGTGCCAGCAGCCTCTCACAGGGCATTAATTCACCCCTCCACTTT. Protein: CASSLSQGINSPLHF.

The chain carries TRBV6-6 and TRBJ2-2; tentative D call: TRBD1 (5 bases). CDR1 and CDR2 from the germline V gene are MNHNY and SVGAGI (reference sequence). This CDR3 contains 14 residues. V dropped 6 bases and J dropped 5 bases, with 13 bases sitting between them. CDR3 DNA sequence: TGTGCCAGCAGAGTGCAGGGCTCTACCGGGGAGCTGTTTTTT. This codes for CASRVQGSTGELFF.

The V and J genes are TRBV6-1 and TRBJ2-1; tentative D call: TRBD2 (5 bases). The V end lost 7 bases, the J end lost 0 bases, and 7 bases lay between the germline ends. Germline CDR1 reads MNHNS; CDR2 reads SASEGT. This CDR3 has 13 amino acids. The CDR3 nucleotides are TGTGCCAGCATGGGGAGCTCCTACAATGAGCAGTTCTTC. It yields the protein CASMGSSYNEQFF.

This clone was seen only a few times. The chain uses TRBV5-4 and TRBJ1-6; 8 bases fit TRBD1. The J segment lost 14 bases and the V segment lost 4 bases, leaving 5 bases of the junction unmatched. Germline V gives CDR1 SGHNT, CDR2 YYREEE (reference sequence). CDR3 length: 12 amino acids. CDR3 DNA sequence: TGTGCCAGCAGCGAAACAGGGGGAACCCTCCACTTT. Translation gives CASSETGGTLHF.

This rearrangement joins TRBV5-5 to TRBJ1-1, with D tentatively TRBD1 (5 bases). V was cut by 4 bases and J by 3 bases, with 19 bases left in between. The V gene's germline CDR1 is SGHKS and CDR2 YYEKEE (reference sequence). The CDR3 is 16 residues long. The CDR3 loop is CASSTDMSGGDTEAFF. In DNA form, the CDR3 reads TGTGCCAGCAGCACCGACATGTCGGGAGGGGACACTGAAGCTTTCTTT.

The V gene is TRBV6-5, the J gene TRBJ1-1; 7 nucleotides align to TRBD1. V lost 4 bases, J lost 4 bases, and 6 bases stayed unmatched. Germline CDR1 and CDR2: MNHEY and SVGAGI. This CDR3 is built from 14 residues. In DNA, the CDR3 is TGTGCCAGCAGTTTACAGACAGGGACCACTGAAGCTTTCTTT. Its translation is CASSLQTGTTEAFF.